A selection of T cell receptor beta chains follows, all from one sample in a study of T cell changes during pregnancy in multiple sclerosis. Profiling relied on immunoSEQ multiplex PCR, and the TCRdb table lists in-frame clones only, not all of them. Among some 40,000 clones listed, nearly 90% were seen once. The source was CD4+ T cells from peripheral blood mononuclear cells, collected in the first trimester of pregnancy. The receptors here all came from a female donor with multiple sclerosis, enrolled in a pregnancy study. Both conserved end residues are part of each CDR3. The D gene is left open where the match is weak. Expanded clones get a size class; other rows say once, few or many, or leave the size out.

TGTGCCAGTAGTGTCGCGACGGCCCTTGAGGCCTACGAGCAGTACTTC	CASSVATALEAYEQYF	TRBV19	TRBJ2-7	.	.
TGTGCCAGCAGCTGGTCATCGAGGGGAGGGGAGACCCAGTACTTC	CASSWSSRGGETQYF	TRBV7-9	TRBJ2-5	TRBD2	.
TGTGCCTGGAGTGTAGGCTTACTGTTCCGAAAGAGGAGCAATCAGCCCCAGCATTTT	CAWSVGLLFRKRSNQPQHF	TRBV30	TRBJ1-5	.	.
TGCGCCAGCAGCCCCTCAAGGACAGGGATGAACACTGAAGCTTTCTTT	CASSPSRTGMNTEAFF	TRBV5-1	TRBJ1-1	TRBD1	.
TGTGCCAGCAGCCCCGGGACTAGCGGGAGCACCGGGGAGCTGTTTTTT	CASSPGTSGSTGELFF	TRBV11-3	TRBJ2-2	TRBD2	.
TGTGCCAGCATCTCCAATAATCCCAGGGGTGAAGCTTTCTTT	CASISNNPRGEAFF	TRBV2	TRBJ1-1	.	.
TGCGCCAGCAGCCAAGATGCTACAACAGGAGGGAACTATGGCTACACCTTC	CASSQDATTGGNYGYTF	TRBV4-3	TRBJ1-2	.	.
TGTGCCAGCAGTTTTTCCGGGACAGTATCCTACGAGCAGTACTTC	CASSFSGTVSYEQYF	TRBV27	TRBJ2-7	TRBD1	.
TGCGCCAGCAGCGAGGGACAATTGATAGGTTCACCCCTCCACTTT	CASSEGQLIGSPLHF	TRBV5-1	TRBJ1-6	.	.
TGTGCCAGCAGTGAAGTATGGGCGGGGAACACTGAAGCTTTCTTT	CASSEVWAGNTEAFF	TRBV2	TRBJ1-1	.	.
TGTGCCAGCAGCTTAAAGACGGGGATAGGCTACACCTTC	CASSLKTGIGYTF	TRBV7-2	TRBJ1-2	.	.
TGTGCCAGCAGTGAAGGGACAGATAATGAAAAACTGTTTTTT	CASSEGTDNEKLFF	TRBV2	TRBJ1-4	.	.
TGTGCCAGCAGACAGTGGACTGACACCATATATTTT	CASRQWTDTIYF	TRBV14	TRBJ1-3	.	.
TGTGCCAATTACAGGGGGGTCTCTGGAAACACCATATATTTT	CANYRGVSGNTIYF	TRBV6-5	TRBJ1-3	TRBD1	.
TGTGCCAGCAGCTTAGGGGCAGGGATTCAATATGGCTACACCTTC	CASSLGAGIQYGYTF	TRBV7-2	TRBJ1-2	.	few
TGTGCCTGGAGCGCGGGACTAGCGGGGCTGCCCAATGAGCAGTTCTTC	CAWSAGLAGLPNEQFF	TRBV30	TRBJ2-1	TRBD2	.
TGCAGTGCTAGTCGAGAGGGCGGCTACACCTTC	CSASREGGYTF	TRBV20-1	TRBJ1-2	.	.
TGTGCCAGCAGCTTATTACTAGCGGGGACCAATGAGCAGTTCTTC	CASSLLLAGTNEQFF	TRBV7-2	TRBJ2-1	TRBD2	.
TGTGCCAGCCGCCCAGCCGGTGAGGTTCACACTGAAGCTTTCTTT	CASRPAGEVHTEAFF	TRBV7-2	TRBJ1-1	.	.
TGTGCCAGCAGCCGCTGGTTGGGACAGGGAAACACCATATATTTT	CASSRWLGQGNTIYF	TRBV7-2	TRBJ1-3	TRBD1	.
TGTGCCAGCAGGCCCGGGGGGAAGAGGGACACCGGGGAGCTGTTTTTT	CASRPGGKRDTGELFF	TRBV7-2	TRBJ2-2	TRBD2	.
TGTGCCAGCAGCCCTGAGGCCCAGAGGGGGAACATTCAGTACTTC	CASSPEAQRGNIQYF	TRBV9	TRBJ2-4	.	.
TGTGCCAGTAGCCGAGAGGGGGATAGCAATCAGCCCCAGCATTTT	CASSREGDSNQPQHF	TRBV19	TRBJ1-5	.	.
TGTGCCTGGAGTTATCAGGGTATTCAGTACTTC	CAWSYQGIQYF	TRBV30	TRBJ2-4	.	.
TGTGCCAGCAGCCCAGGACAGGGGCATCCCTACGAGCAGTACTTC	CASSPGQGHPYEQYF	TRBV5-4	TRBJ2-7	TRBD1	once
TGTGCCAGCAGCTTAGACGCGACAGGGTCTGGGACTGAAGCTTTCTTT	CASSLDATGSGTEAFF	TRBV11-2	TRBJ1-1	TRBD1	.
TGTGCCAGCAGCTTAGAGTCGGCGGTCGGTGAAAAACTGTTTTTT	CASSLESAVGEKLFF	TRBV27	TRBJ1-4	.	.
TGTGCCATCAGGACGGGACAGGGGAACGCTGAAGCTTTCTTT	CAIRTGQGNAEAFF	TRBV10-3	TRBJ1-1	TRBD1	.
TGTGCCAGCAGTAACAGTTGGACTAGCACAGATACGCAGTATTTT	CASSNSWTSTDTQYF	TRBV6-5	TRBJ2-3	.	.
TGTGCCAGTAGTAGTACAGGGGGCGGGGAGCTGTTTTTT	CASSSTGGGELFF	TRBV19	TRBJ2-2	TRBD1	once
TGTGCCAGCGGACCAGCGGGGGGGCCGGAGGAGACCCAGTACTTC	CASGPAGGPEETQYF	TRBV7-6	TRBJ2-5	TRBD2	.
TGCGCCAGCAGCCAAGTCGATATGGGCATCAGCTCCTACAATGAGCAGTTCTTC	CASSQVDMGISSYNEQFF	TRBV4-1	TRBJ2-1	.	few
TGTGCCAGCAGCGGACTAGCGGGGGTGGTCGGCGAGACCCAGTACTTC	CASSGLAGVVGETQYF	TRBV7-2	TRBJ2-5	TRBD2	once